The 18 T cell receptor beta chains below were found in one sample sequenced in a study of cytomegalovirus exposure and HLA in healthy donors. With 60 Vbeta and 13 Jbeta primers, the PCR was carried out. Clones were read by immunoSEQ multiplex PCR, and TCRdb kept only the in-frame ones, dropping some. This sample carries about 150,000 clones, about 80% of them seen once, and the ten largest clones take approximately 6.3%. Material for sequencing was PBMCs. The source is a woman between 45 and 65 years old in good health and CMV-seropositive.

V and J are TRBV27 and TRBJ1-6; TRBD1 matches 7 bases. J gave up 9 bases and V 4 bases, and 9 bases lay outside the gene matches. CDR3 length equals 15 residues. Germline V gene sequence: CDR1 MNHEY, CDR2 SMNVEV (reference sequence). CDR3 sequence reads: CASSYTGAGGSPLHF. Here the CDR3 DNA reads TGTGCCAGCAGTTACACAGGGGCTGGGGGTTCACCCCTCCACTTT.

Points on this clone: The conserved closing phenylalanine or tryptophan is absent in this CDR3, likely reflecting a read error. Because the CDR3's place on the DNA is in doubt, the DNA is left out and the CDR3 is given as listed by TCRdb. This sequence joins TRBV6-1 and TRBJ2-3; the DNA was not compared with TRBD1, the D call given in the table. Germline V CDR1 and CDR2: MNHNS, SASEGT. The CDR3 contains 13 residues when both ends are counted. The CDR3 sequence is CASSELGQGASLI.

For this clone: The junction does not match germline at one end; this may be a read error. Here the CDR3 reads CSSSLARADTIYF. The CDR3 bases are TGTTCCAGCAGCTTAGCCAGGGCGGACACCATATATTTT. This sequence joins TRBV7-9 and TRBJ1-3; D possibly corresponds to TRBD1 (5 bases). CDR3 size: 13 residues. Germline V gene sequence: CDR1 SEHNR, CDR2 FQNEAQ (reference sequence).

The chain has TRBV7-9 and TRBJ1-4, with D possibly being TRBD1 (6 bases). Germline V gene data show CDR1 as SEHNR and CDR2 as FQNEAQ (reference sequence). V lost 4 bases, J lost 8 bases, and 17 bases lay in between. The CDR3 totals 15 residues. CDR3 region: CASSWGPGRMEKLFF. DNA of the CDR3: TGTGCCAGCAGCTGGGGGCCGGGACGGATGGAAAAACTGTTTTTT.

In regard to this clone: A junction end diverges from the germline sequence, so it may reflect a read error. The V call is TRBV7-9, the J call TRBJ2-7, with a possible D match to TRBD1 (5 bases). The CDR3 sequence is 17 residues long. Per germline, CDR1 SEHNR and CDR2 FQNEAQ (reference sequence). The CDR3 DNA sequence: TGTGCCAGCAGCTTGGACCAGGGCTTGGTCTCCTCCCACGAGCAGTACTTC. It specifies CASSLDQGLVSSHEQYF.

The chain couples TRBV4-3 to TRBJ2-2, with 9 bases that match TRBD1. The CDR3 loop spans 16 amino acids. The germline V gene has CDR1 LGHNA and CDR2 YSLEER. Trimming took 3 bases from V and 4 from J; bases not matched to a gene: 6. The CDR3 DNA reads TGCGCCAGCAGCCAGGGGACAGGGTCGGGCACCGGGGAGCTGTTTTTT. This codes for CASSQGTGSGTGELFF.

This clone was recorded a few times. The V gene is TRBV6-6, the J gene TRBJ2-1; TRBD2 agrees at 11 bases. The CDR3 spans 15 residues. The germline gives CDR1 MNHNY, CDR2 SVGAGI (reference sequence). V lost 2 bases and J lost 9; bases outside the gene matches: 6. CDR3 protein: CASSYVAGGLSEQFF. In DNA, the CDR3 is TGTGCCAGCAGTTACGTAGCGGGGGGGCTGAGTGAGCAGTTCTTC.

The CDR3 bases are TGTGCCTGGAGCAGGGGGCAGACTAATGAAAAACTGTTTTTT. It yields the protein CAWSRGQTNEKLFF. The rearrangement uses TRBV30 and TRBJ1-4, with 8 positions matching TRBD1. J was trimmed by 2 bases and V by 3 bases; bases with no gene match: 2. The length of the CDR3 is 14 residues. CDR1 is GTSNPN and CDR2 is SVGIG in the germline V gene (reference sequence).

The count of this clone is one. The chain recombines TRBV29-1 with TRBJ2-2; 8 bases are shared with TRBD1. The CDR3 sequence is 13 residues long. CDR1 and CDR2 (germline): SQVTM, ANQGSEA. V lost 8 bases to trimming and J lost 6 bases; unmatched junction nucleotides: 8. The CDR3 region is CSFRTGSAGELFF. For the CDR3, the DNA is TGCAGCTTTCGGACAGGGAGCGCCGGGGAGCTGTTTTTT.

The chain links TRBV7-2 to TRBJ1-3; 8 bases match TRBD1. The CDR3 runs to 16 residues. Germline V lookup: CDR1 SGHTA, CDR2 FQGNSA. Trimming cost V 5 bases and J 2 bases; bases outside gene matches: 8. The DNA of the CDR3 is TGTGCCAGCAGCACCCGGACAGGGCTGCCTGGAAACACCATATATTTT. This sequence encodes CASSTRTGLPGNTIYF.

With regard to this clone: One end of the junction fails to match germline, which may point to a read error. The genes are TRBV7-9 and TRBJ2-1; 10 bases agree with TRBD2. The CDR3 spans 16 residues. Looked up from germline, CDR1 is SEHNR and CDR2 is FQNEAQ (reference sequence). CDR3 protein: CSSSRILAGVYNEQFF. The CDR3 DNA is TGTTCCAGCAGCCGAATCCTAGCGGGGGTTTACAATGAGCAGTTCTTC.

This chain connects TRBV2 to TRBJ2-7; TRBD2 matches 10 bases. Germline values: CDR1 SNHLY, CDR2 FYNNEI. The V gene end was trimmed by 6 bases and the J gene end by 7 bases; junction bases not matched to a gene: 15. This CDR3 has 16 amino acids. The chain's CDR3 is CASSPLAGAFNAEQYF. CDR3 sequence (DNA): TGTGCCAGCAGCCCTCTAGCGGGGGCGTTCAATGCGGAGCAGTACTTC.

V is TRBV6-1 and J is TRBJ2-1, with 7 positions matching TRBD1. The germline V gene has CDR1 MNHNS and CDR2 SASEGT. V lost 8 bases to trimming and J lost 3 bases; unmatched junction nucleotides: 7. The CDR3 covers 14 residues. For the CDR3, the DNA is TGTGCCAGCGAGGGTAGGGACAGCTACAATGAGCAGTTCTTC. Protein product: CASEGRDSYNEQFF.

The chain recombines TRBV10-3 with TRBJ2-1; 12 positions agree with TRBD2. V shed 10 bases, J shed 4 bases, and the junction held 11 bases outside the gene matches. CDR1 ENHRY and CDR2 SYGVKD come from the germline V gene. This CDR3 spans 16 amino acids. The chain's CDR3 is CATFARLAGEYNEQFF. CDR3 coding DNA: TGTGCCACCTTTGCCCGACTAGCGGGGGAGTACAATGAGCAGTTCTTC.

Regarding this clone: One end of the junction varies from germline; a read error may be responsible. The chain joins TRBV2 to TRBJ2-1; the D call may be TRBD1 or TRBD2 (5 bases each). Germline values: CDR1 SNHLY, CDR2 FYNNEI. This CDR3 has 15 residues. CDR3 protein: CASREEGRVGYEQFF. CDR3 DNA: TGTGCCAGCAGGGAAGAGGGCAGGGTTGGCTATGAGCAGTTCTTC.

The sample holds a few counts of this clone. The V and J genes are TRBV4-1 and TRBJ1-1; D possibly corresponds to TRBD1 (6 bases). With 5 bases removed from V and 3 bases from J, the gap between germline ends came to 19 bases. This CDR3 has 16 residues. The V gene's germline CDR1 is MGHRA and CDR2 YSYEKL. CDR3 residues: CASSATTTGQDTEAFF. The CDR3 DNA reads TGCGCCAGCAGCGCGACTACGACAGGTCAGGACACTGAAGCTTTCTTT.

This clone was detected only a few times. The chain employs TRBV29-1 and TRBJ2-1; D may be TRBD1 (6 bases). The V and J ends lost 7 bases and 10 bases respectively, with 17 bases between them. CDR1 is SQVTM and CDR2 is ANQGSEA in the germline V gene. The CDR3 has 12 residues. Written as DNA, the CDR3 is TGCAGCGCGTTACAGGGCTCCTGGGAGCAGTTCTTC. Protein: CSALQGSWEQFF.

V usage is TRBV10-2 and J usage is TRBJ1-5; perhaps TRBD1 as D (5 bases). The ends were cut back, 3 bases at V and 7 bases at J, with 10 bases in the middle. The CDR3 extends over 13 amino acids. CDR1 WSHSY and CDR2 SAAADI come from the germline V gene. The CDR3 here is CASSDQGAQPQHF. In DNA form, the CDR3 reads TGCGCCAGCAGTGATCAAGGGGCCCAGCCCCAGCATTTT.